This note documents a single TCR beta chain sequence. The record originates from a study of cytomegalovirus exposure and HLA in healthy donors. PCR employed 60 Vbeta and 13 Jbeta primers. The assay was immunoSEQ multiplex PCR, and TCRdb's table has in-frame clones only and misses some. The sample holds 150,000 or so clones, over 60% seen once. V lost 4 bases, J lost 4 bases, and 10 bases lay in between. CDR3 length: 13 residues. CDR1 SGHVS and CDR2 FQNEAQ come from the germline V gene. Sample: PBMCs. The TCR comes from a middle-aged woman in good health and CMV-seronegative. J is TRBJ1-2 and V is TRBV7-8; weak D call: TRBD1 (5 bases). In DNA form, the CDR3 reads TGTGCCAGCAGCTACGACAGTTCCTATGGCTACACCTTC. This translates into CASSYDSSYGYTF.